The 16 T cell receptor beta chains below all came from one sample that was sequenced in a study of cytomegalovirus exposure and HLA in healthy donors. The primer mix had 60 Vbeta and 13 Jbeta primers. The assay was immunoSEQ multiplex PCR, and TCRdb's table has in-frame clones only and misses some. The sample lists 250,000 or so clones; 80% to 95% were seen once. Source material: PBMCs. The receptors were gathered from a girl aged 2 to 9 in good health and CMV-seronegative.

The chain has TRBV27 and TRBJ2-5, with TRBD1 matching 10 bases. The J call may be faulty, since TRBJ2-7 better matches the DNA end. From germline, CDR1 is MNHEY and CDR2 SMNVEV (reference sequence). This CDR3 region has 13 residues. The CDR3 reads CAAGTGVGYEQYF. In nucleotides, the CDR3 is TGTGCCGCCGGGACAGGGGTAGGCTACGAGCAGTACTTC.

The chain carries TRBV5-1 and TRBJ1-2; TRBD1 matches at 9 bases. This CDR3 has 14 residues. Per the germline V gene, CDR1 is SGHRS and CDR2 is YFSETQ. With 0 bases clipped from V and 8 bases from J, the junction kept 5 bases outside the gene matches. The CDR3 protein is CASSLGDRVHGYTF. CDR3 DNA sequence: TGCGCCAGCAGCTTGGGGGACAGGGTGCACGGCTACACCTTC.

This chain links TRBV19 with TRBJ1-6; 7 bases line up with TRBD1. This CDR3 region has 13 residues. The germline V gene encodes CDR1 LNHDA and CDR2 SQIVND (reference sequence). V shed 5 bases and J 11 bases; nucleotides not matched to a gene: 6. CDR3 in amino acids: CASSSQGSAPLHF. In DNA form, the CDR3 reads TGTGCCAGTAGTTCACAGGGGAGTGCACCCCTCCACTTT. Full variable domain (remainder filled in from reference TRBV19 and TRBJ1-6): DGGITQSPKYLFRKEGQNVTLSCEQNLNHDAMYWYRQDPGQGLRLIYYSQIVNDFQKGDIAEGYSVSREKKESFPLTVTSAQKNPTAFYLCASSSQGSAPLHFGNGTRLTVT.

This rearrangement joins TRBV2 to TRBJ1-1, with TRBD1 matching 7 bases. Per germline, CDR1 SNHLY and CDR2 FYNNEI. Trimming took 4 bases from V and 0 from J; bases not matched to a gene: 5. CDR3 length: 15 residues. The CDR3 bases are TGTGCCAGCAGTGCCCGACAGGGCTTGAACACTGAAGCTTTCTTT. Its protein is CASSARQGLNTEAFF. Full variable domain (rest looked up from reference TRBV2 and TRBJ1-1): EPEVTQTPSHQVTQMGQEVILRCVPISNHLYFYWYRQILGQKVEFLVSFYNNEISEKSEIFDDQFSVERPDGSNFTLKIRSTKLEDSAMYFCASSARQGLNTEAFFGQGTRLTVV.

The chain recombines TRBV7-2 with TRBJ2-3, with TRBD2 identical over 10 bases. The junction had 13 bases not matched to a gene; V was cut back by 4 bases and J by 3 bases. Looked up from germline, CDR1 is SGHTA and CDR2 is FQGNSA. The CDR3 consists of 18 residues. CDR3 nucleotide sequence: TGTGCCAGCAGCTCGCCGGGACTAGCGCCACGAGAGACAGATACGCAGTATTTT. This codes for CASSSPGLAPRETDTQYF.

The J gene is TRBJ2-3, the V gene TRBV27; 12 nucleotides align to TRBD1. Germline trimming cut 1 base from V and 3 bases from J; bases unmatched to any gene: 2. CDR3 length: 16 amino acids. Germline V gene lookup returns CDR1 MNHEY and CDR2 SMNVEV (reference sequence). The CDR3 region is CASSLLGQGATDTQYF. The CDR3 bases are TGTGCCAGCAGTTTATTGGGACAGGGGGCGACAGATACGCAGTATTTT.

The V and J genes are TRBV9 and TRBJ2-5; a weak D match, TRBD2 (7 bases). CDR1 is SGDLS and CDR2 is YYNGEE in the germline V gene. The CDR3 extends over 13 amino acids. The V end lost 0 bases, the J end lost 9 bases, and 12 bases lay between the germline ends. CDR3 in DNA: TGTGCCAGCAGCGTAGAGGGGGGAGGGGCCCAGTACTTC. It yields the protein CASSVEGGGAQYF.

The CDR3 loop is CASSGQGRVGGLTDTQYF. The CDR3, as DNA: TGTGCCAGCAGTGGACAGGGGCGGGTGGGGGGACTCACAGATACGCAGTATTTT. The rearrangement links TRBV7-8 to TRBJ2-3, with 9 bases lining up with TRBD1. The CDR3 is 18 amino acids. Germline CDR1 reads SGHVS; CDR2 reads FQNEAQ. Trimming cost V 6 bases and J 2 bases; bases outside gene matches: 15.

J is TRBJ1-1 and V is TRBV7-9; D ambiguous. Germline V gene sequence: CDR1 SEHNR, CDR2 FQNEAQ (reference sequence). With 1 base removed from V and 8 bases from J, the gap between germline ends came to 14 bases. CDR3 length: 14 amino acids. CDR3: CASSLDLRVREAFF. The CDR3 nucleotides are TGTGCCAGCAGCTTAGATTTGAGGGTCCGGGAAGCTTTCTTT.

The rearrangement links TRBV27 to TRBJ1-2; D may be TRBD1 (6 bases). CDR1 and CDR2 (germline): MNHEY, SMNVEV (reference sequence). V lost 4 bases, J lost 3 bases, and 9 bases lay in between. The CDR3 runs 13 residues. CDR3 amino acids: CASSWGRDYGYTF. CDR3 DNA: TGTGCCAGCAGTTGGGGGCGCGACTATGGCTACACCTTC.

The rearrangement links TRBV29-1 to TRBJ2-3; possibly TRBD1 for D (5 bases). The CDR3 runs 15 residues. The germline CDR1 and CDR2 sequences are SQVTM and ANQGSEA. V dropped 2 bases and J dropped 2 bases, with 14 bases sitting between them. The CDR3 loop reads CSVEQGWGTTDTQYF. In DNA form, the CDR3 reads TGCAGCGTTGAACAGGGATGGGGCACCACAGATACGCAGTATTTT.

This chain joins TRBV19 and TRBJ1-1; TRBD1 aligns across 11 bases. The V segment lost 7 bases and the J segment 2 bases; nucleotides outside the gene matches: 6. Germline V lookup: CDR1 LNHDA, CDR2 SQIVND (reference sequence). This CDR3 has 15 amino acids. CDR3 sequence reads: CASNAGTGGNTEAFF. The CDR3 DNA is TGTGCCAGTAACGCCGGGACAGGGGGTAACACTGAAGCTTTCTTT.

This clone was detected only a few times. This chain links TRBV5-4 with TRBJ1-5, with 8 bases fitting TRBD1. The length of the CDR3 is 14 residues. Looked up from germline, CDR1 is SGHNT and CDR2 is YYREEE (reference sequence). V lost 4 bases and J lost 4; bases outside the gene matches: 4. CDR3 region: CASSEGDRNQPQHF. The CDR3 DNA follows: TGTGCCAGCAGCGAGGGGGACAGGAATCAGCCCCAGCATTTT.

This clone was seen just once. The V call is TRBV5-1, the J call TRBJ2-7; tentatively, D is TRBD1 (5 bases). The V gene lost 2 bases and the J gene lost 1 base, with 7 bases spanning the gap. Germline loops: CDR1 SGHRS, CDR2 YFSETQ. The CDR3 spans 13 residues. The CDR3 here is CASSFTGSYEQYF. The CDR3 coding sequence is TGCGCCAGCAGCTTCACAGGTTCCTACGAGCAGTACTTC.

Only one count was recorded for this clone. This rearrangement joins TRBV6-4 to TRBJ2-2, with TRBD2 matching over 8 bases. Germline CDR1 MRHNA, CDR2 SNTAGT. The CDR3 length is 14 residues. Germline trimming cut 7 bases from V and 7 bases from J; bases unmatched to any gene: 8. Written as DNA, the CDR3 is TGTGCCAGCAATTGGCGGGAGGTCGTCGGGGAGCTGTTTTTT. Its protein product is CASNWREVVGELFF.

This chain links TRBV6-7 with TRBJ1-2; 10 nucleotides match TRBD1. TRBV6-7 is marked as an open reading frame, function uncertain. The junction had 16 bases not matched to a gene; V was cut back by 7 bases and J by 5 bases. The CDR3 totals 17 residues. CDR3 loop: CASKEVGTGVRGYGYTF. In DNA form, the CDR3 reads TGTGCCAGCAAGGAGGTAGGGACAGGGGTGCGGGGGTATGGCTACACCTTC.